The T cell receptor beta chain described here comes from a study of technical replicates of blood from four donors. The V end was cut by 3 bases, the J end by 3 bases, with 13 bases between. This CDR3 spans 15 amino acids. Germline V gene sequence: CDR1 SGHNT, CDR2 YYREEE (reference sequence). The data were produced by immunoSEQ multiplex PCR, yet TCRdb's version contains in-frame clones alone and is incomplete. The table has 75,000 or so clones, over 90% seen once; the top ten hold 0.25% to 0.3%. The source is a human donor in good health. The sequenced sample consisted of T cells isolated from PBMCs. The chain recombines TRBV5-4 with TRBJ2-1, with D possibly matching TRBD2 (6 bases). The CDR3 sequence: CASSSTRGNYNEQFF. In DNA, the CDR3 is TGTGCCAGCAGCTCGACTAGGGGAAACTACAATGAGCAGTTCTTC.